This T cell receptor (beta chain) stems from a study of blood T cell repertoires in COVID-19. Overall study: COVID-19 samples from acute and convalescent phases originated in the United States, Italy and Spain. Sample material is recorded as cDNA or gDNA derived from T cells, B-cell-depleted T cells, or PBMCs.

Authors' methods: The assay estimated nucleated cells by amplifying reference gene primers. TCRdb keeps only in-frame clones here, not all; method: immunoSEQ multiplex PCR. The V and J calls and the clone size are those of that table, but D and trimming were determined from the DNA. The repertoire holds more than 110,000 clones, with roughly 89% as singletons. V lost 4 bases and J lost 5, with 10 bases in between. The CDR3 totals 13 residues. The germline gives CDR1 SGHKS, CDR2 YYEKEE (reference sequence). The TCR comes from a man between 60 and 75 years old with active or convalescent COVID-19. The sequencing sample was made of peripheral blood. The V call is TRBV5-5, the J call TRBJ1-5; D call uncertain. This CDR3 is CASSHQFYQPQHF. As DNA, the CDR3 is TGTGCCAGCAGCCACCAGTTCTATCAGCCCCAGCATTTT. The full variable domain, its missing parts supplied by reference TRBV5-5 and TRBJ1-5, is DAGVTQSPTHLIKTRGQQVTLRCSPISGHKSVSWYQQVLGQGPQFIFQYYEKEERGRGNFPDRFSARQFPNYSSELNVNALLLGDSALYLCASSHQFYQPQHFGDGTRLSIL.